The clone carrying this T cell receptor (beta chain) was recorded a few times. Other DNA sequences in the same sample also yield this CDR3. Per the original methods: It was from reference gene primer amplification that nucleated cell counts were estimated. Profiling relied on immunoSEQ multiplex PCR, and the TCRdb table lists in-frame clones only, not all of them. The V and J calls and clone size were taken over from that table, and D and trimming were inferred from the DNA. The sample lists about 120,000 clones, about nine tenths occurring once. This entry comes from a study of blood T cell repertoires in COVID-19. About the research overall: The analysed material was cDNA or gDNA that came from T cells, B-cell-depleted T cells, or PBMCs.

The CDR3 consists of 15 residues. The V gene's germline CDR1 is SEHNR and CDR2 FQNEAQ (reference sequence). Germline trimming cut 1 base from V and 7 bases from J; bases unmatched to any gene: 5. The sample consisted of peripheral blood. This receptor was obtained from a human donor with active COVID-19. The donor label of this sample is uncertain. J is TRBJ2-1 and V is TRBV7-9, with 9 bases identical to TRBD2. The CDR3 reads CASSLGASGENEQFF. The CDR3 DNA sequence: TGTGCCAGCAGCTTAGGGGCTAGCGGGGAAAATGAGCAGTTCTTC.